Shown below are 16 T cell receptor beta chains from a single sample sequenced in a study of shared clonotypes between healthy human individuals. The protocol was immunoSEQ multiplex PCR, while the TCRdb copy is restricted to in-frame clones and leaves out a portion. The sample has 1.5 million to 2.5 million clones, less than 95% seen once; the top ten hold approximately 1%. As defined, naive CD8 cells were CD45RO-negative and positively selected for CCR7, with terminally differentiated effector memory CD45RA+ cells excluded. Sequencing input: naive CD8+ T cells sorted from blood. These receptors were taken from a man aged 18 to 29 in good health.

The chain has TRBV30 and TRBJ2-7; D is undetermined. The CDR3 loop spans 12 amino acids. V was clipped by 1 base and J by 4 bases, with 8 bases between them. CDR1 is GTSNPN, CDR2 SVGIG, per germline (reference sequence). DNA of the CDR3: TGTGCCTGGAGTGGAGACCAATACGAGCAGTACTTC. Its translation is CAWSGDQYEQYF.

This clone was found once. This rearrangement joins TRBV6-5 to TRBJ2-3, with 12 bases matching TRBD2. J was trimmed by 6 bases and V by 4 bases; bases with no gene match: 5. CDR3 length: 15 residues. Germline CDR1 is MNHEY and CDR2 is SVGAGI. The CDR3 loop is CASSSSGRAVDTQYF. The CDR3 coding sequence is TGTGCCAGCAGTTCTAGCGGGAGGGCCGTGGATACGCAGTATTTT.

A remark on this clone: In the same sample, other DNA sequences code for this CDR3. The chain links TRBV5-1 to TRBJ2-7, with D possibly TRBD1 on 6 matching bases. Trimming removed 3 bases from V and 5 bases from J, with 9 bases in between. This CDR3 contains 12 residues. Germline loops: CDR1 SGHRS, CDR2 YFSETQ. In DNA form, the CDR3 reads TGCGCCAGCAGCTCGGACAGCCACGAGCAGTACTTC. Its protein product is CASSSDSHEQYF. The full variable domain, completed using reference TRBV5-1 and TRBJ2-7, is KAGVTQTPRYLIKTRGQQVTLSCSPISGHRSVSWYQQTPGQGLQFLFEYFSETQRNKGNFPGRFSGRQFSNSRSEMNVSTLELGDSALYLCASSSDSHEQYFGPGTRLTVT.

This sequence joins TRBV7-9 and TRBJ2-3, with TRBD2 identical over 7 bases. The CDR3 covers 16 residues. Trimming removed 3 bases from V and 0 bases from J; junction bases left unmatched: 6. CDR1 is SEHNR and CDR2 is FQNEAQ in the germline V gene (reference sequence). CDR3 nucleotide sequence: TGTGCCAGCAGCTTTGCGGGCGGGGGAAGCACAGATACGCAGTATTTT. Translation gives CASSFAGGGSTDTQYF.

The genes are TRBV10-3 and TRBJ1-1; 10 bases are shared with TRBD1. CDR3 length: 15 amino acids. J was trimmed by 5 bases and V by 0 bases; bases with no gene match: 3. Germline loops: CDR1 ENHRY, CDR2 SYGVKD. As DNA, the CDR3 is TGTGCCATCAGTGAGTCGCAGGGACAGGGGACTGAAGCTTTCTTT. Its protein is CAISESQGQGTEAFF.

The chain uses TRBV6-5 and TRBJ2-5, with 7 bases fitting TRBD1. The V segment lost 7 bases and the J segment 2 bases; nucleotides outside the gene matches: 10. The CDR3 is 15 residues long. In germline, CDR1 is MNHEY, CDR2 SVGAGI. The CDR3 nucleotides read TGTGCCAGCACCGACTCAAGGGGACAGCAAGAGACCCAGTACTTC. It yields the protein CASTDSRGQQETQYF.

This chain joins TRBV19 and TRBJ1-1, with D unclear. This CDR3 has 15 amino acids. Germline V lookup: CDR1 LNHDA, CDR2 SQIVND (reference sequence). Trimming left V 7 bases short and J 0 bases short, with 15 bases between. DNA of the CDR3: TGTGCCAGTACCGGACCCGAGTTGATGAACACTGAAGCTTTCTTT. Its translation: CASTGPELMNTEAFF.

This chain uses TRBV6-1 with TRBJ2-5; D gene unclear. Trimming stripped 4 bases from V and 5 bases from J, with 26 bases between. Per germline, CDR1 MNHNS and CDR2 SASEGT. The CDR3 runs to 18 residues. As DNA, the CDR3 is TGTGCCAGCAGTGGAAACTTTCTCGATTGGGAAGTAGGGGAGACCCAGTACTTC. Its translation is CASSGNFLDWEVGETQYF.

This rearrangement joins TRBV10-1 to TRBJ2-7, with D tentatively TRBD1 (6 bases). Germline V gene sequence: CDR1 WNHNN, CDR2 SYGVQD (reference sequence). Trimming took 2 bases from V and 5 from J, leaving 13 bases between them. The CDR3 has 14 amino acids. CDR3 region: CASSETQGFDEQYF. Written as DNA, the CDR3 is TGCGCCAGCAGTGAGACTCAGGGGTTCGACGAGCAGTACTTC.

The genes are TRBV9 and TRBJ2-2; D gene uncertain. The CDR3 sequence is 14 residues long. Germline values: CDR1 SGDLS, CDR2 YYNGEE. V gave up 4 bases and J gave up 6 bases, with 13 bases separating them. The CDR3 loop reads CASSLNIAAGELFF. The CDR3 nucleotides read TGTGCCAGCAGCCTAAACATCGCGGCCGGGGAGCTGTTTTTT.

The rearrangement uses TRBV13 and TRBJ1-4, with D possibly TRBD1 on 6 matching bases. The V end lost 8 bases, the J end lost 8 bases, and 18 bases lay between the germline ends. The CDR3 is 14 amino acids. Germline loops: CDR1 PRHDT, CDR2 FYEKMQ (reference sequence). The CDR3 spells CASSTRGADEKLFF. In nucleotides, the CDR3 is TGTGCCAGCTCAACCAGGGGTGCAGACGAAAAACTGTTTTTT.

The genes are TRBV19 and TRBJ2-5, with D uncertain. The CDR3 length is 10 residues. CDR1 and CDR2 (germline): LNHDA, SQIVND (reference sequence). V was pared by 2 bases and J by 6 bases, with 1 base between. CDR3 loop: CASSIKTQYF. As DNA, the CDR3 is TGTGCCAGTAGTATAAAGACCCAGTACTTC. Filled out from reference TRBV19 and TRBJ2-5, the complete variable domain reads DGGITQSPKYLFRKEGQNVTLSCEQNLNHDAMYWYRQDPGQGLRLIYYSQIVNDFQKGDIAEGYSVSREKKESFPLTVTSAQKNPTAFYLCASSIKTQYFGPGTRLLVL.

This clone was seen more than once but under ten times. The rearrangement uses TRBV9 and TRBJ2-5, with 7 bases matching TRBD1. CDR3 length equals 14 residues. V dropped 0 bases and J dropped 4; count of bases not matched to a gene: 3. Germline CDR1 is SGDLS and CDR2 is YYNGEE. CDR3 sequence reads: CASSVVGGGETQYF. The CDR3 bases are TGTGCCAGCAGCGTAGTAGGGGGCGGAGAGACCCAGTACTTC. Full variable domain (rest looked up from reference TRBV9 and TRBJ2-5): DSGVTQTPKHLITATGQRVTLRCSPRSGDLSVYWYQQSLDQGLQFLIQYYNGEERAKGNILERFSAQQFPDLHSELNLSSLELGDSALYFCASSVVGGGETQYFGPGTRLLVL.

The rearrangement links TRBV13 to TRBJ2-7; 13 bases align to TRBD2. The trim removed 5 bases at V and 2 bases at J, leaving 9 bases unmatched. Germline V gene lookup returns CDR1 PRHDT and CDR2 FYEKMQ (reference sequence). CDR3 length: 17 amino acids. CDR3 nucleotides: TGTGCCAGCAGCGGTGGACTAGCGGGAGCAGGAACCTACGAGCAGTACTTC. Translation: CASSGGLAGAGTYEQYF.

CDR3 amino acids: CASSFIAQTGEGDQFF. DNA for the CDR3: TGTGCCAGCAGCTTTATTGCCCAGACAGGGGAGGGGGACCAGTTCTTC. The genes are TRBV11-2 and TRBJ2-1; D may be TRBD1 (8 bases). Trimming cost V 3 bases and J 13 bases, with 25 bases left between them. Germline V CDR1 and CDR2: SGHAT, FQNNGV. The CDR3 contains 16 residues.

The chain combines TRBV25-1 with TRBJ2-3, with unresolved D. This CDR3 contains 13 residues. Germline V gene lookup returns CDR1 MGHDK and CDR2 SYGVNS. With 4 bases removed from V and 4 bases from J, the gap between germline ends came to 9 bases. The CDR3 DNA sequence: TGTGCCAGCAGTGGAGCGATCGCAGATACGCAGTATTTT. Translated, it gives CASSGAIADTQYF.